This T cell receptor (beta chain) was profiled in a study of T cells in Graves' hyperthyroidism and ophthalmopathy. This clonotype was seen at least ten times. The CDR3 length is 16 residues. Germline-derived CDR1 and CDR2 are SGHDT and YYEEEE. The ends were cut back, 1 base at V and 1 base at J, with 15 bases in the middle. RNA transcripts yielded amplified TCR beta CDR3 regions. In the first-round RT-PCR of the TCR CDR3, the HTBI primer set was used. TCRdb itself ran the multiplex PCR reads through MiXCR, one entry per CDR3 protein. This sample has 280,000 or so distinct CDR3 sequences, with 12% to 15% found just once.

The rearrangement links TRBV5-6 to TRBJ2-7, with a weak D call TRBD2 (5 bases). The TCR comes from a woman in her fifties or sixties with Graves' hyperthyroidism that later progressed to Graves' ophthalmopathy. Sequencing was performed on blood. This CDR3 reads CASSLSSLPGSYEQYF. The DNA for the CDR3 is TGTGCCAGCAGCTTGAGTTCTTTACCGGGGTCCTACGAGCAGTACTTC.